The entry below describes one T cell receptor beta chain. These data belong to a study of technical replicates of blood from several donors. The protocol was immunoSEQ multiplex PCR, while the TCRdb copy is restricted to in-frame clones and leaves out a portion. The sample lists about 81,000 clones, approximately 80% seen once, with about 4% in the top ten. The germline V gene encodes CDR1 SGHRS and CDR2 YFSETQ. This CDR3 has 12 amino acids. V lost 3 bases, J lost 6 bases, and 10 bases lay in between. This receptor was taken from a human donor in good health. Some clones in this sample may be carry-over from other donors' samples. The chain has TRBV5-1 and TRBJ2-7, with D hard to call. The sample taken for sequencing was PBMCs. The CDR3: CASSWSPGEQYF. The CDR3, as DNA: TGCGCCAGCAGCTGGAGCCCGGGCGAGCAGTACTTC.